The 4 T cell receptor beta chains reported below all come from one sample, sequenced in a study of T cell repertoires in cytomegalovirus infection. MiXCR, applied by TCRdb to the reads, yields one record per CDR3 protein. The repertoire has roughly 200,000 distinct CDR3 sequences, about 15% of them found once; the top ten carry around 27%. The sequenced sample was CD8+ T cells from PBMCs. The receptors come from a human donor in good health (CMV status not recorded). Some clones in this sample may be carry-over from other donors' samples.

The chain combines TRBV20-1 with TRBJ2-4; D is possibly TRBD1 or TRBD2 (5 bases each). Germline CDR1 reads DFQATT; CDR2 reads SNEGSKA (reference sequence). CDR3 size: 15 residues. V lost 1 base and J lost 8, with 18 bases in between. Here the CDR3 reads CSARGGDGQGDIQYF. Written as DNA, the CDR3 is TGCAGTGCTAGAGGAGGGGACGGCCAAGGGGACATTCAGTACTTC.

The chain has TRBV28 and TRBJ1-1, with D hard to call. V shed 4 bases and J shed 0 bases, with 9 bases lying between them. Germline V gene lookup returns CDR1 MDHEN and CDR2 SYDVKM. The CDR3 spans 14 residues. The CDR3 sequence is CASSSGRMNTEAFF. The DNA of the CDR3 is TGTGCCAGCAGTTCAGGACGGATGAACACTGAAGCTTTCTTT.

CDR3 amino acids: CASSWGVAYNEQFF. The CDR3 region has the DNA TGTGCCAGCAGTTGGGGTGTCGCCTACAATGAGCAGTTCTTC. The J gene is TRBJ2-1, the V gene TRBV12-3 or TRBV12-4; no reliable D call. This CDR3 region has 14 residues. V lost 4 bases and J 2 bases, leaving 9 bases between the germline ends.

This clonotype was observed a few times. This chain joins TRBV5-6 and TRBJ1-2; D is undetermined. This CDR3 spans 13 amino acids. Trimming took off 5 bases at V and 6 bases at J, with 14 bases between the two ends. CDR1 and CDR2 from the germline V gene are SGHDT and YYEEEE. The CDR3 here is CASRHPAGHGYTF. The CDR3 DNA is TGTGCCAGCAGACATCCAGCAGGCCATGGCTACACCTTC.